This TCR beta chain was identified during a study of T cell responses to AZD1222 COVID-19 vaccine. Whole-study findings and limits: Repertoires in all cases were sampled only once the peak T cell response had passed. The number of AZD1222 recipients seropositive at baseline was only 5 to 7. Regions left unmutated in variants are reportedly the target of nearly half of spike-specific TCRs.

As for this clone: Its antigen is unknown.

TCRdb's table, derived via immunoSEQ multiplex PCR, lists solely in-frame clones and lacks some. The data hold 150,000 to 200,000 clones, with approximately 94% observed a single time. Unmatched junction bases numbered 11, after V lost 2 bases and J lost 1 base. The CDR3 totals 17 residues. Germline loops: CDR1 SGHRS, CDR2 YFSETQ. Sequenced material: peripheral blood, taken 28 days after the second AZD1222 dose. This TCR came from an adult who received the AZD1222 COVID-19 vaccine. This chain joins TRBV5-1 and TRBJ1-2, with 7 positions matching TRBD1. For the CDR3, the DNA is TGCGCCAGCAGCTTCCCGGCGGGCAGGGGGAGTAACTATGGCTACACCTTC. Residues: CASSFPAGRGSNYGYTF.